This T cell receptor (beta chain) was found in a study of CD8+ T cells in alopecia areata (dated by TCRdb to 2017 to 2018). A note on the overall study: Skin from C3H/HeJ donors with spontaneous alopecia (roughly 6-13 months old) was grafted onto female C3H/HeJ recipients aged roughly 6-11 weeks. High-throughput TCRbeta sequencing was used to examine T cell clonal expansion in alopecia areata in both the C3H/HeJ mouse model and human patients. Human TCRbeta sequencing covered scalp tissue and sorted CD4+ and CD8+ peripheral blood T cells from patchy and totalis/universalis alopecia areata patients and healthy controls. Clonality in the scalp was compared among normal scalp (n=4), patchy alopecia areata scalp (n=8), and alopecia totalis/universalis scalp (n=8). The RNA source kit depended on sample type: the PAXgene miRNA kit for fixed scalp, the miRNeasy kit for PBMCs, and the RNeasy kit for mouse skin. Amplification of TCRbeta CDR3 regions was done by immunoSEQ multiplex PCR using 35 Vbeta forward primers and 13 Jbeta reverse primers.

Libraries were made using the immunoSEQ multiplex PCR assay. RNA was extracted from all samples and reverse transcribed into cDNA, which served as template for TCR sequencing. First-strand cDNA was synthesized using SuperScript III with a 2:1 mix of oligo-dT and random hexamers. A synthetic immune receptor repertoire was used to measure amplification bias, and any remaining bias was corrected computationally. Sequencing of the libraries was done on Illumina HiSeq using 60 bp reads that spanned the CDR3 and were read from J toward V. The paper's processing steps were these. After raw reads were preprocessed to remove errors, the CDR3 was defined following IMGT conventions as running from the conserved cysteine to phenylalanine. To get clonality, Shannon entropy was normalized by log2 of the number of productive unique TCRs and the result was subtracted from 1. Whether scalp clones were CD4 or CD8 was inferred by matching scalp TCRbeta sequences against CD4 and CD8 repertoires sorted from blood. TCRdb took over this immuneACCESS table, retaining in-frame rearrangements with V and J assigned. Such tables are incomplete; in checked studies, under half of the missing clones stem from an unresolved V gene, and the remainder is unexplained. V and J calls and clone size are copied from that table; D and trimming were computed from the DNA. There are over 250,000 clones in this sample, and none of them is a singleton. About 1.2% of the sample is taken by the ten largest.

This clone was recorded a few times. The target of this receptor is not known. Throughout, gene names and germline sequences are given for the mouse. Pooled mouse cutaneous lymph node cells were stained for CD4, CD8alpha, NKG2D, NKG2ACE and other markers and were then sorted on a BD Influx. Here is what the overall study found, with its caveats: Compared with normal scalp, lesional scalp had higher clonality and more expanded CD8+ clones, particularly in alopecia totalis/universalis, a pattern that suggests antigenic drive. Unlike mouse skin, which is dominated by gammadelta T cells, normal human skin has resident alphabeta T cells that are also sequenced, and this complicates analysis of the scalp TCR repertoire. Compared with mice, TCR sequences shared between patients were less clear, possibly partly because of HLA diversity across the patient population.

The TCR originated in a C3H/HeJ mouse with alopecia areata. The MHC haplotype for this mouse line is H2-k. Sequences were obtained from CD4+ T cells sorted from a lymph node.

The encoded CDR3 is CASSEWGADSDYTF. The sequenced CDR3 bases are TGTGCCAGCAGTGAATGGGGGGCGGACTCC. The V gene is TRBV13-3 and the J gene is TRBJ1-2; a tentative D match to TRBD1 spans 6 bases. Read coverage stops 4 residues before the CDR3 terminus; the germline J gene supplies the remainder. The junction shows trimming of 2 bases on V and 3 bases on J, plus 11 bases between the germline ends. Measured from the cysteine to the phenylalanine, the CDR3 is 14 residues long. The DNA shown is the part of the CDR3 that was read: 30 bases, in frame from base 1. CDR1 and CDR2 were assigned from the germline V gene as NNHDY and SYVADS.